Listed here is a single T cell receptor (beta chain). The sequence runs out 3 residues before the end of the CDR3; the remainder is reconstructed from the germline J gene. These data belong to a study of T cells in women clearing cervical HPV infection. This CDR3 comprises 15 residues. Germline assignment: CDR1 SGHTA and CDR2 FQGTGA. The germline V and J ends were trimmed by 4 bases and 4 bases, with 14 bases remaining between them. Measured with immunoSEQ multiplex PCR; TCRdb has only the in-frame clones, and not every one. This listing includes around 39,000 clones. This chain links TRBV7-3 with TRBJ2-1, with D uncertain. The source of this sequence is a woman aged 18 to 75 with a cervical HPV16 infection that either progressed to CIN3+ or cleared (not recorded which). Input material: blood buffy coat. The DNA read from the CDR3 is TGTGCCAGCAGCTACGGTGAAGGGCCTTACAATGAG. Translated: CASSYGEGPYNE. The full CDR3 protein reads CASSYGEGPYNEQFF.